The 8 T cell receptor beta chains reported below all come from one sample, sequenced in a study of CD8+CD57+ T cells in acquired aplastic anemia. Genomic DNA constituted the template upon which TCR beta VDJ and CDR3 profiling was performed. TCRdb fed the reads into MiXCR, producing one record per CDR3 protein. The table has some 220,000 distinct CDR3 sequences, approximately 35% seen once. Specimen: sorted CD4+, CD8+, or CD8+CD57+ T cells (not recorded which) from PBMCs. The receptors were gathered from a human donor in good health, serving as a control.

This clonotype was seen ten or more times. V usage is TRBV24-1 and J usage is TRBJ2-3; D is perhaps TRBD1 or TRBD2 (5 bases each). V shed 8 bases and J shed 0 bases, with 11 bases lying between them. Germline loops: CDR1 KGHDR, CDR2 SFDVKD. The CDR3 runs 14 residues. CDR3 DNA: TGTGCCACCATGGGGACGGTGAGCACAGATACGCAGTATTTT. It codes for CATMGTVSTDTQYF.

This clonotype showed up just a few times. The chain recombines TRBV3-1 with TRBJ2-1; tentatively, D is TRBD2 (6 bases). Trimming left V 5 bases short and J 5 bases short, with 19 bases between. The CDR3 length is 16 residues. Germline V gene data show CDR1 as LGHDT and CDR2 as YNNKEL (reference sequence). The CDR3 protein is CASSAHWSSGNNEQFF. The CDR3 DNA follows: TGTGCCAGCAGCGCCCACTGGAGTAGCGGAAACAATGAGCAGTTCTTC.

With respect to this clonotype: The junction departs from the called germline gene at one end, perhaps through a read error. The chain is built from TRBV5-1 and TRBJ1-1, with D uncertain. The CDR3 has 11 amino acids. The V gene's germline CDR1 is SGHRS and CDR2 YFSETQ. The CDR3 loop reads CVSSLNTEAFF. The CDR3, as DNA: TGCGTCAGCAGCTTGAACACTGAAGCTTTCTTT.

This clonotype showed up just a few times. The chain joins TRBV19 to TRBJ1-2, with D possibly matching TRBD1 (5 bases). The CDR3 spans 14 residues. Germline V gene sequence: CDR1 LNHDA, CDR2 SQIVND (reference sequence). Trimming pared 0 bases from V and 6 bases from J, leaving 11 bases between. CDR3 residues: CASSIDGGVNGYTF. The CDR3 bases are TGTGCCAGTAGTATAGACGGGGGGGTGAATGGCTACACCTTC.

Points on this clonotype: A read error may be the cause here, since a much bigger clone is one base away. The chain is built from TRBV19 and TRBJ2-7; a possible D gene is TRBD1 (6 bases). CDR1 and CDR2 (germline): LNHDA, SQIVND (reference sequence). The CDR3 extends over 14 amino acids. CDR3 bases: TGTGCCAGTAGTATAGACGGGACAACCTACGGGCAGTACTTC. As protein: CASSIDGTTYGQYF.

This clonotype was seen a few times. The chain links TRBV30 to TRBJ1-5; a possible D gene is TRBD1 (5 bases). The CDR3 length is 15 residues. Trimming shortened V by 4 bases and J by 3 bases, and 16 bases separated the two germline ends. Germline V gene data show CDR1 as GTSNPN and CDR2 as SVGIG (reference sequence). CDR3 sequence (DNA): TGTGCCTGGACCGGGGGGTCGGGGTTCAATCAGCCCCAGCATTTT. It translates to CAWTGGSGFNQPQHF.

This clonotype came up a few times. This rearrangement joins TRBV19 to TRBJ1-3, with no clear D. The ends were cut back, 8 bases at V and 1 base at J, with 9 bases in the middle. This CDR3 contains 13 residues. CDR1 LNHDA and CDR2 SQIVND come from the germline V gene (reference sequence). The CDR3 DNA reads TGTGCCAGTCGTCATTCTTCTGGAAACACCATATATTTT. Protein: CASRHSSGNTIYF. The entire variable domain, with the rest obtained from reference TRBV19 and TRBJ1-3, is as follows: DGGITQSPKYLFRKEGQNVTLSCEQNLNHDAMYWYRQDPGQGLRLIYYSQIVNDFQKGDIAEGYSVSREKKESFPLTVTSAQKNPTAFYLCASRHSSGNTIYFGEGSWLTVV.

This clonotype came up a few times. The chain employs TRBV18 and TRBJ1-5; TRBD1 matches at 7 bases. Germline assignment: CDR1 KGHSH and CDR2 LQKENI. V shed 6 bases, J shed 3 bases, and the junction held 8 bases outside the gene matches. This CDR3 spans 15 amino acids. The CDR3 loop is CASSQSTGTNQPQHF. The CDR3 bases are TGTGCCAGCTCCCAATCGACAGGGACCAATCAGCCCCAGCATTTT.